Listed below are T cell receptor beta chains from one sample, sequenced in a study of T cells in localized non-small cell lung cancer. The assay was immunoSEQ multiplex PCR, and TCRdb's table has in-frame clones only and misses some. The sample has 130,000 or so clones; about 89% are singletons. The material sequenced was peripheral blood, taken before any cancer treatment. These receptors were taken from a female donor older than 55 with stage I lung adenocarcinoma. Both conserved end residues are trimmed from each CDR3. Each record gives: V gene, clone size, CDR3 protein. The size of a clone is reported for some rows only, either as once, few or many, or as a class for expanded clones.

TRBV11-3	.	ASSNHRRGHNEQF
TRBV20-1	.	SLSPRSQY
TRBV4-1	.	ASSHPGTRGYNEQF
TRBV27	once	ASSLGYNEQF
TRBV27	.	ASRPAGALYEQY
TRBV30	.	AWSSDRTNEQF
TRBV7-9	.	ASTSGQNPTDTQY
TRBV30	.	AWSPDRGTEAF
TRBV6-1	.	ASSERTGEAF
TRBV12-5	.	ASAPETNTEAF
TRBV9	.	ASSVAGAGVGQETQY
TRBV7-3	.	ASSPDSNYGYT
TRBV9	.	ASTRQGQGDEQF
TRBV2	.	ASSANGGGTDTQY
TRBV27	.	ASSLGGRGQAGEQY
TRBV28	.	ASSLDQYNEQF
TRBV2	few	ASSEEGTSGPGKF
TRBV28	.	ASSRYYKGLVQETQY
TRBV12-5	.	ASGDAPGVNEQF
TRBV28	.	ASSIGDNTEAF
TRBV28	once	ASSLYGGGETQY
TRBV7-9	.	ASSFDWPSAF
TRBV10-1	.	ASSTGPGELF
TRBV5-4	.	ASSLPGVNTEAF
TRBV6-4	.	ASRPGTGISNEQF
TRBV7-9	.	ASSSPGQNSGNTIY
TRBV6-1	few	ASSEVSSGSTDTQY
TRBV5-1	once	ASSLSPPGGGEQF
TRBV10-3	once	ATVGDGNEQF
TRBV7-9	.	ASSFLAGLGEQY
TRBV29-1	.	SAGKANVLT
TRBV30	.	ACAQGASYEQY
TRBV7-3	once	ASSSRGELVYNEQF
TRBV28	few	ASRGGTNTEAF
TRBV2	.	ASRGTRPANVLT
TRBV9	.	ASSVISGPAVPINEQF
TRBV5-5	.	ATGSGRMNTEAF
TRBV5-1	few	ASSLGLAGPSSYEQY
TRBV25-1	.	ASSASGQGQGKDNEQF
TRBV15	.	ATSRETAGPGSGANVLT
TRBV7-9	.	ASSPPRGSGNIQY
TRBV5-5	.	ASSTVMGQGYEQY
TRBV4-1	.	ASSQVSSFPF
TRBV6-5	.	ASSYYPQGTYEQY
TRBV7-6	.	ASSLFRRTDTQY
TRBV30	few	AWSVGGDRGRYT
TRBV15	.	ATSREAGQIGELF
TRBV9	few	ASSVGRVDGGYT
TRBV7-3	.	ASSSSGSTDTQY
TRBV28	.	ASSLRQTDTQY
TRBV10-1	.	ASSPGQRIPSTDTQY
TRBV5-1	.	ASKPGQGTEAF
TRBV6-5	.	ASSYASSGTQY
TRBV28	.	ASGPSGRAYEQY
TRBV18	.	ASSPQEGGFYGYT
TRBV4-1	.	ASSRLGAEDTQY
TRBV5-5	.	ASSFGGGRDNEQF
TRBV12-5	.	ASGKPGVRNEQF
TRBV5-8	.	ASGGSGVTDTQY
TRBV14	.	ASSLKSGRAF